The next 19 T cell receptor beta chains were all read from a single sample in a study of immune characterization of retroperitoneal liposarcoma. TCRdb ran MiXCR on the PCR reads and lists one entry per CDR3 protein. The sample shows about 2,300 distinct CDR3 sequences, 35% to 50% of them seen only once. The sample was tumor tissue. The origin of the receptors is a male donor with retroperitoneal liposarcoma.

In its sample, this clonotype is medium-sized. The chain joins TRBV6-1 to TRBJ2-1; no firm D call. Trimming removed 2 bases at V and 14 bases at J, with 13 bases between. Germline CDR1 reads MNHNS; CDR2 reads SASEGT. CDR3 length equals 12 residues. This chain's CDR3 is CASSEITAWEFF. For the CDR3, the DNA is TGTGCCAGCAGTGAAATAACCGCATGGGAGTTCTTC.

This clonotype qualifies as medium-sized. The V and J genes are TRBV6-4 and TRBJ2-3; no clear D. Germline V CDR1 and CDR2: MRHNA, SNTAGT. V was clipped by 0 bases and J by 5 bases, with 6 bases between them. The CDR3 spans 13 residues. This CDR3 reads CASSDSLQDTQYF. The CDR3 DNA sequence: TGTGCCAGCAGTGACTCCCTTCAAGATACGCAGTATTTT.

The chain joins TRBV7-3 to TRBJ2-1, with D tentatively TRBD2 (6 bases). From germline, CDR1 is SGHTA and CDR2 FQGTGA. The CDR3 is made up of 14 amino acids. V was cut by 6 bases and J by 8 bases, with 17 bases left in between. CDR3 sequence: CASRRATSADEQFF. The CDR3 DNA is TGTGCCAGCAGACGGGCGACTAGTGCCGATGAGCAGTTCTTC.

This clonotype ranks as medium-sized. The genes are TRBV25-1 and TRBJ1-1; D gene uncertain. V lost 4 bases and J lost 1, with 4 bases in between. The CDR3 loop spans 12 amino acids. The germline V gene encodes CDR1 MGHDK and CDR2 SYGVNS. CDR3 DNA sequence: TGTGCCAGCAGTGTTGCGAACACTGAAGCTTTCTTT. Encoded protein: CASSVANTEAFF.

This clonotype was seen a few times. The J gene is TRBJ2-5, the V gene TRBV7-2, with a tentative D call TRBD2 (6 bases). Germline CDR1 reads SGHTA; CDR2 reads FQGNSA. Trimming took off 1 base at V and 5 bases at J, with 14 bases between the two ends. This CDR3 has 15 residues. The CDR3 DNA reads as TGTGCCAGCAGCTTAGATCCTAGGGGAGGTGAGACCCAGTACTTC. It translates to CASSLDPRGGETQYF.

The J gene is TRBJ2-1, the V gene TRBV6-8; D unclear. The CDR3 has 16 residues. V lost 6 bases and J 4 bases, leaving 19 bases between the germline ends. Germline CDR1 MNHGY, CDR2 SAAAGT. CDR3 DNA: TGTGCCAGCAGACCTCACACTCCCGCGGCGTACAATGAGCAGTTCTTC. Protein sequence: CASRPHTPAAYNEQFF.

The V gene is TRBV6-1, the J gene TRBJ2-1, with TRBD2 matching 13 bases. The DNA end favors TRBJ2-7, so the J call may be wrong. The CDR3 is 17 residues long. In germline, CDR1 is MNHNS, CDR2 SASEGT. CDR3 nucleotide sequence: TGTGCCAGCAGTAGGGGGACTAGCGGGAAAAGCCCCAATGAGCAGTACTTC. This gives the protein CASSRGTSGKSPNEQYF.

The gene calls are TRBV6-1 and TRBJ2-1, with TRBD1 identical over 8 bases. CDR1 is MNHNS and CDR2 is SASEGT in the germline V gene. The ends lost 6 bases at V and 6 bases at J; junction bases unmatched: 13. CDR3 length: 16 amino acids. CDR3 loop: CASRGGLGQGANEQFF. As DNA, the CDR3 is TGTGCCAGCAGGGGTGGGTTAGGACAGGGAGCCAATGAGCAGTTCTTC.

The table lists this clonotype with a few counts. This sequence joins TRBV7-8 and TRBJ1-1; D remains unclear. V shed 4 bases and J shed 7 bases, with 13 bases lying between them. CDR1 is SGHVS and CDR2 is FQNEAQ in the germline V gene. The CDR3 runs 13 residues. The CDR3 spells CASSSTSGNEAFF. As DNA, the CDR3 is TGTGCCAGCAGCTCCACGTCTGGAAATGAAGCTTTCTTT.

This clonotype has more than one count but fewer than ten. This chain links TRBV6-1 with TRBJ2-1; D call uncertain. The end of the DNA fits TRBJ2-7 better, so the J call may be wrong. The CDR3 consists of 15 residues. Germline CDR1 is MNHNS and CDR2 is SASEGT. This chain's CDR3 is CASRDGRAPFHEQYF. CDR3 nucleotide sequence: TGTGCCAGCAGGGACGGACGGGCCCCCTTCCATGAGCAGTACTTC.

The J gene is TRBJ2-1, the V gene TRBV6-1, with 11 nucleotides matching TRBD2. Germline CDR1 MNHNS, CDR2 SASEGT. Germline trimming cut 6 bases from V and 0 bases from J; bases unmatched to any gene: 7. This CDR3 is 17 amino acids long. The CDR3 sequence: CASRTGLADSSYNEQFF. The CDR3 nucleotides read TGTGCCAGCAGAACGGGACTAGCGGATAGCTCCTACAATGAGCAGTTCTTC.

The chain couples TRBV7-4 to TRBJ1-5, with a tentative D call TRBD1 (5 bases). Trimming removed 7 bases at V and 9 bases at J, with 13 bases between. CDR1 SGHVT and CDR2 SQSDAQ come from the germline V gene. This CDR3 has 12 residues. CDR3 in amino acids: CASTTVGGPQHF. In nucleotides, the CDR3 is TGTGCCAGCACCACCGTTGGGGGGCCCCAGCATTTT.

This clonotype was counted between two and nine times. The genes are TRBV7-6 and TRBJ2-1; D uncertain. The end of the DNA aligns better with TRBJ2-7, so the J call may be wrong. The CDR3 spans 13 residues. Germline CDR1 and CDR2: SGHVS and FNYEAQ. The CDR3 coding sequence is TGTGCCAGCAGCCGTAGCCAACACTACGAGCAGTACTTC. Protein: CASSRSQHYEQYF.

By sample fraction, this clonotype is large. The chain employs TRBV6-1 and TRBJ2-1; D is possibly TRBD1 or TRBD2 (5 bases each). The tail of the sequence fits TRBJ2-7 better, so the J call may be wrong. The CDR3 totals 13 residues. Germline-derived CDR1 and CDR2 are MNHNS and SASEGT. The CDR3 coding sequence is TGTGCCAGCAGTGAACAGGGTGGGGGCGAGCAGTACTTC. It translates to CASSEQGGGEQYF.

This chain joins TRBV4-1 and TRBJ2-1, with 13 bases that match TRBD2. Germline V CDR1 and CDR2: MGHRA, YSYEKL. The CDR3 is made up of 15 amino acids. Trimming at V came to 4 bases and at J to 7 bases, leaving 4 bases not matched to a gene. CDR3 region: CASSPRLAGGNEQFF. In nucleotides, the CDR3 is TGCGCCAGCAGCCCCCGACTAGCGGGGGGAAATGAGCAGTTCTTC.

By share, this clonotype counts as medium-sized. The chain couples TRBV6-6 to TRBJ2-1; maybe TRBD1 (5 bases). Trimming cost V 2 bases and J 0 bases, with 8 bases left between them. The CDR3 is 15 amino acids. The germline gives CDR1 MNHNY, CDR2 SVGAGI (reference sequence). The CDR3 nucleotides read TGTGCCAGCAGTTACGACAGAAGCTCCTACAATGAGCAGTTCTTC. It codes for CASSYDRSSYNEQFF.

The gene calls are TRBV7-6 and TRBJ2-1; 10 bases map to TRBD2. The J call may be faulty, since TRBJ2-7 better matches the DNA end. This CDR3 has 16 amino acids. Germline V gene sequence: CDR1 SGHVS, CDR2 FNYEAQ. CDR3 in amino acids: CASSQVASGSFYEQYF. The CDR3 DNA reads TGTGCCAGCAGCCAGGTGGCTAGCGGGAGTTTCTACGAGCAGTACTTC.

This clonotype is medium-sized by share. This chain links TRBV7-6 with TRBJ2-2, with 11 bases identical to TRBD2. The germline gives CDR1 SGHVS, CDR2 FNYEAQ. The CDR3 length is 16 residues. Losses at the gene ends were 4 bases for V and 4 bases for J; bases not matched to a gene: 5. The chain's CDR3 is CASSSLAGGGTGELFF. The CDR3 DNA reads as TGTGCCAGCAGCTCTCTAGCGGGAGGCGGCACCGGGGAGCTGTTTTTT. The complete variable domain, with remaining parts taken from reference TRBV7-6 and TRBJ2-2, reads GAGVSQSPRYKVTKRGQDVALRCDPISGHVSLYWYRQALGQGPEFLTYFNYEAQQDKSGLPNDRFSAERPEGSISTLTIQRTEQRDSAMYRCASSSLAGGGTGELFFGEGSRLTVL.

By share, this clonotype counts as medium-sized. This chain's CDR3 is CASSYSPASPPDTQYF. CDR3 sequence (DNA): TGTGCCAGCAGTTACTCCCCTGCTTCCCCGCCAGATACGCAGTATTTT. The chain is built from TRBV6-6 and TRBJ2-3; the D is unclear. Germline assignment: CDR1 MNHNY and CDR2 SVGAGI (reference sequence). This CDR3 is 16 amino acids long. The V end was cut by 0 bases, the J end by 4 bases, with 14 bases between.